A selection of T cell receptor beta chains follows, all from one sample in a study of PD-1 blockade in classical Hodgkin lymphoma. The table came from immunoSEQ multiplex PCR; TCRdb's copy has only in-frame clones and leaves some out. Found here are approximately 160,000 clones, about 78% of them singletons; the top ten hold roughly 9.2%. This sample comprised peripheral blood mononuclear cells (PBMCs), obtained before the second cycle of nivolumab. The receptors here all came from a human donor with classical Hodgkin lymphoma. CDR3s leave out the opening cysteine and the closing phenylalanine or tryptophan. Each record gives: clone size, V gene, J gene, CDR3 protein. Expanded clones are given a class, and other clones once, few, many or no size at all.

clone_size: -; v_call: TRBV13; j_call: TRBJ2-7; cdr3_aa: ASSLGFDRRTYEQY
clone_size: medium-sized; v_call: TRBV19; j_call: TRBJ1-1; cdr3_aa: ASRAGGTEAF
clone_size: -; v_call: TRBV30; j_call: TRBJ2-7; cdr3_aa: AWSAPIGNPSYEQY
clone_size: -; v_call: TRBV2; j_call: TRBJ1-2; cdr3_aa: ASSDGQDYGYT
clone_size: -; v_call: TRBV15; j_call: TRBJ2-3; cdr3_aa: ATSEKGTGSRDTQY
clone_size: once; v_call: TRBV18; j_call: TRBJ1-2; cdr3_aa: ASSPRRDGVPDAPRGYT
clone_size: -; v_call: TRBV5-4; j_call: TRBJ2-7; cdr3_aa: ASSLKWEQY
clone_size: -; v_call: TRBV7-9; j_call: TRBJ1-2; cdr3_aa: ASRSNRDGINYGYT
clone_size: -; v_call: TRBV4-2; j_call: TRBJ1-4; cdr3_aa: ASSQEGTGVEKLF
clone_size: once; v_call: TRBV27; j_call: TRBJ2-1; cdr3_aa: ASSVMGLAYEQF
clone_size: few; v_call: TRBV6-6; j_call: TRBJ1-1; cdr3_aa: AILGSRNTEAF
clone_size: few; v_call: TRBV2; j_call: TRBJ1-2; cdr3_aa: ASSEGFWTYGYT
clone_size: -; v_call: TRBV10-3; j_call: TRBJ2-5; cdr3_aa: AISESERETQY
clone_size: -; v_call: TRBV5-1; j_call: TRBJ1-1; cdr3_aa: ASRSGVNTEAF
clone_size: many; v_call: TRBV19; j_call: TRBJ1-2; cdr3_aa: ASSIGDRINYGYT
clone_size: -; v_call: TRBV9; j_call: TRBJ2-3; cdr3_aa: ASSVDRRTDTQY
clone_size: -; v_call: TRBV4-2; j_call: TRBJ1-4; cdr3_aa: ASSPPGQGNEKLF
clone_size: -; v_call: TRBV27; j_call: TRBJ2-7; cdr3_aa: HRADYEQY
clone_size: -; v_call: TRBV11-2; j_call: TRBJ2-1; cdr3_aa: ASRPGRGLYNEQF
clone_size: -; v_call: TRBV11-1; j_call: TRBJ2-3; cdr3_aa: ASSLAFGNTQY
clone_size: -; v_call: TRBV6-6; j_call: TRBJ2-7; cdr3_aa: ASSYALRGTYEQY
clone_size: -; v_call: TRBV2; j_call: TRBJ2-1; cdr3_aa: ASSEEGNSYNEQF
clone_size: -; v_call: TRBV11-2; j_call: TRBJ1-2; cdr3_aa: ASSSGGYGYT
clone_size: once; v_call: TRBV7-9; j_call: TRBJ1-1; cdr3_aa: ASSWQGLNTEAF
clone_size: -; v_call: TRBV28; j_call: TRBJ2-4; cdr3_aa: ASSSGYWGKNIQY
clone_size: -; v_call: TRBV5-4; j_call: TRBJ1-2; cdr3_aa: ASSAGGGYGYT
clone_size: -; v_call: TRBV6-6; j_call: TRBJ2-7; cdr3_aa: ASRGQPYEQY
clone_size: -; v_call: TRBV7-9; j_call: TRBJ1-2; cdr3_aa: ASSLDRDGYT
clone_size: -; v_call: TRBV12-5; j_call: TRBJ2-3; cdr3_aa: ASGSGLTDADTQY
clone_size: -; v_call: TRBV11-1; j_call: TRBJ1-3; cdr3_aa: ASSSRRGPGGNTIY
clone_size: -; v_call: TRBV7-9; j_call: TRBJ2-5; cdr3_aa: ASSRAGTGTQETQY
clone_size: -; v_call: TRBV29-1; j_call: TRBJ1-4; cdr3_aa: SVGRGSNEKLF
clone_size: -; v_call: TRBV5-1; j_call: TRBJ1-3; cdr3_aa: ASSFSPRPFGGNTIY
clone_size: -; v_call: TRBV10-3; j_call: TRBJ2-7; cdr3_aa: AISESAGRDEQY
clone_size: -; v_call: TRBV7-4; j_call: TRBJ2-2; cdr3_aa: ASSASGHGELF
clone_size: -; v_call: TRBV6-4; j_call: TRBJ2-7; cdr3_aa: ASSEGAGVYEQY
clone_size: -; v_call: TRBV19; j_call: TRBJ1-5; cdr3_aa: ARYGNQPQH
clone_size: -; v_call: TRBV19; j_call: TRBJ1-1; cdr3_aa: ATHRGYKEAF
clone_size: -; v_call: TRBV2; j_call: TRBJ2-5; cdr3_aa: ASSETWTGGGETQY
clone_size: -; v_call: TRBV10-3; j_call: TRBJ1-2; cdr3_aa: AITPGIANYGYT
clone_size: -; v_call: TRBV7-2; j_call: TRBJ1-3; cdr3_aa: ASSLSGTGGGNTIY
clone_size: -; v_call: TRBV5-6; j_call: TRBJ2-1; cdr3_aa: ASSFGWRRSYNEQF
clone_size: many; v_call: TRBV10-3; j_call: TRBJ1-1; cdr3_aa: AIRRTLNTEAF
clone_size: -; v_call: TRBV19; j_call: TRBJ1-1; cdr3_aa: ASSPNQGEAF
clone_size: -; v_call: TRBV19; j_call: TRBJ1-5; cdr3_aa: ASSIRGQNSNQPQH
clone_size: -; v_call: TRBV7-8; j_call: TRBJ1-2; cdr3_aa: ASSLAGVGQGSGYT
clone_size: few; v_call: TRBV6-1; j_call: TRBJ1-2; cdr3_aa: ATTTWGVDGYT
clone_size: few; v_call: TRBV6-4; j_call: TRBJ1-1; cdr3_aa: ASSEELNTEAF
clone_size: once; v_call: TRBV7-9; j_call: TRBJ2-3; cdr3_aa: ASSQDLEDTQY
clone_size: -; v_call: TRBV5-4; j_call: TRBJ2-5; cdr3_aa: ASSYPLGGRQETQY
clone_size: -; v_call: TRBV5-1; j_call: TRBJ2-1; cdr3_aa: ASSFGLAGDSYNEQF
clone_size: -; v_call: TRBV6-5; j_call: TRBJ1-2; cdr3_aa: ASRTGAYGYT
clone_size: -; v_call: TRBV19; j_call: TRBJ2-3; cdr3_aa: ASSPRGRGTFTDTQY
clone_size: -; v_call: TRBV5-1; j_call: TRBJ1-5; cdr3_aa: ASSLAGWPDQPQH
clone_size: -; v_call: TRBV10-3; j_call: TRBJ2-3; cdr3_aa: AISEPTRASGRLSTDTQY
clone_size: -; v_call: TRBV2; j_call: TRBJ1-4; cdr3_aa: ASSRLSGTMREKLF